This TCR beta chain appears in the sequencing data of a study of blood T cells in healthy people across ages. Trimming at V came to 4 bases and at J to 6 bases, leaving 14 bases not matched to a gene. In germline, CDR1 is SGHNT, CDR2 YYREEE (reference sequence). This CDR3 contains 17 residues. Each donor supplied roughly 9.1 milliliters of peripheral blood. Sample-barcoded 5' priming and a J-beta primer mix drove a second PCR of roughly 7 to 11 cycles. TCRdb reanalysed the 5' RACE reads using MiXCR and keeps one entry per CDR3 protein. This table holds 1.5 million to 2 million distinct CDR3 sequences, roughly 28% found once. Details on this clonotype: What it binds is unknown.

Broader study findings: Donors of long life had a larger count of naive CD4+ cells and greater diversity than aged donors.

The sequenced sample was blood. This sequence originates from a woman aged 30 to 39 in good health. V is TRBV5-4 and J is TRBJ2-2, with TRBD1 identical over 8 bases. For the CDR3, the DNA is TGTGCCAGCAGCCCCCTAGGACAGGGTAGTAATGCCGGGGAGCTGTTTTTT. This codes for CASSPLGQGSNAGELFF.